This TCR beta chain originates from a study of response to subunit inactivated influenza vaccine. TCRdb reanalysed the RT-PCR reads using MiXCR and keeps one entry per CDR3 protein. Seen here are about 500,000 distinct CDR3 sequences, 7.2% observed once, and the top ten hold roughly 14%. This clonotype was seen a few times. Its matching antigen is unknown. Study results and caveats: It was the authors' suggestion that each seasonal influenza vaccination recruits few new T cells.

The V gene lost 3 bases and the J gene lost 0 bases, with 6 bases spanning the gap. From germline, CDR1 is DFQATT and CDR2 SNEGSKA (reference sequence). The CDR3 is 12 residues long. The genes are TRBV20-1 and TRBJ2-7; D is ambiguous. This TCR was sampled from a man aged 50 to 69 who received an inactivated influenza vaccine. The specimen comprised PBMCs from blood, sampled less than 25 months after vaccination. For the CDR3, the DNA is TGCAGTGCTAGGACTGTCTCCTACGAGCAGTACTTC. It is translated as CSARTVSYEQYF.